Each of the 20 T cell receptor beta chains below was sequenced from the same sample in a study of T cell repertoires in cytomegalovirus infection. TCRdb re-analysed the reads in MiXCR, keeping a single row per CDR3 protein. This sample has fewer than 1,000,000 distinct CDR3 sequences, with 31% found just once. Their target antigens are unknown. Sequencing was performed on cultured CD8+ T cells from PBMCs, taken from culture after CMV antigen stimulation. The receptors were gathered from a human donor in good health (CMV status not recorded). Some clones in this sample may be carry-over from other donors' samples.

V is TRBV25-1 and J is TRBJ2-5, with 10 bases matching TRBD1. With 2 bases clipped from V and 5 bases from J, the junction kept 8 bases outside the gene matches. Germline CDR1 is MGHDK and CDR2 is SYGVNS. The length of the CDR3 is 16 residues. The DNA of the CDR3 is TGTGCCAGCAGTGAAGATTTGGGGACAGGGGCTGAGACCCAGTACTTC. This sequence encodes CASSEDLGTGAETQYF.

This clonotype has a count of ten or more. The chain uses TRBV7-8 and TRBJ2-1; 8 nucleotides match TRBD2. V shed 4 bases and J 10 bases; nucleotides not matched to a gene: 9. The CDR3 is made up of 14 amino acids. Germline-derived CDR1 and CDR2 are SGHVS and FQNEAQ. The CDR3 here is CASSWGGGRREQFF. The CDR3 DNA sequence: TGTGCCAGCAGCTGGGGCGGGGGGCGCAGAGAGCAGTTCTTC. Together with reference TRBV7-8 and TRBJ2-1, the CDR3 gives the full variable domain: GAGVSQSPRYKVAKRGQDVALRCDPISGHVSLFWYQQALGQGPEFLTYFQNEAQLDKSGLPSDRFFAERPEGSVSTLKIQRTQQEDSAVYLCASSWGGGRREQFFGPGTRLTVL.

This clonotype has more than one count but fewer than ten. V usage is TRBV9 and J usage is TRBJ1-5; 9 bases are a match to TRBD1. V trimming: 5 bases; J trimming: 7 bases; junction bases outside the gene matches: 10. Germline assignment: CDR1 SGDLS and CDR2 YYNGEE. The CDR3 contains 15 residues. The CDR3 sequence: CASSVGDRAKQPQHF. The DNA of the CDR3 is TGTGCCAGCAGTGTGGGGGACAGGGCTAAACAGCCCCAGCATTTT.

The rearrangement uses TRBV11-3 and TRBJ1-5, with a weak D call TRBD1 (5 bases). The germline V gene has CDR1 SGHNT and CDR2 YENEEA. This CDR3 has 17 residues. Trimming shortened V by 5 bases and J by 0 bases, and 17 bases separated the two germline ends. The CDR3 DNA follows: TGTGCCAGCAGCCGTGGGCCAGGGACCTATAGCAATCAGCCCCAGCATTTT. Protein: CASSRGPGTYSNQPQHF.

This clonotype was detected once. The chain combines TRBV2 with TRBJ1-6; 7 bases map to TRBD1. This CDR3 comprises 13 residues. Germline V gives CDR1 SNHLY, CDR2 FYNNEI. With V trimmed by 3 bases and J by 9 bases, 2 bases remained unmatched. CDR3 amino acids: CASSEGQPSPLHF. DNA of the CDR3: TGTGCCAGCAGTGAGGGACAGCCTTCACCCCTCCACTTT.

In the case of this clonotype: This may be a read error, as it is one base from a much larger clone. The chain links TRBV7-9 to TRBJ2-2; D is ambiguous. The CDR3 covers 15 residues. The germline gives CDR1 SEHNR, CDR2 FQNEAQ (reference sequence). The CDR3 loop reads CANSFGQENTGELFF. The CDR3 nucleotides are TGTGCCAACAGCTTTGGCCAGGAGAACACCGGGGAGCTGTTTTTT. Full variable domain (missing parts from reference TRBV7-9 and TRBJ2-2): DTGVSQNPRHKITKRGQNVTFRCDPISEHNRLYWYRQTLGQGPEFLTYFQNEAQLEKSRLLSDRFSAERPKGSFSTLEIQRTEQGDSAMYLCANSFGQENTGELFFGEGSRLTVL.

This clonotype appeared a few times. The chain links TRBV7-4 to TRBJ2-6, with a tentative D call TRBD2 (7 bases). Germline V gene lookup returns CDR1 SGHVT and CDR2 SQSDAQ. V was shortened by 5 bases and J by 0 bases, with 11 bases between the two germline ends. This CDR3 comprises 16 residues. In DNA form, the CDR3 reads TGTGCCAGCAGCCCAGCGGGACACTCTGGGGCCAACGTCCTGACTTTC. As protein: CASSPAGHSGANVLTF.

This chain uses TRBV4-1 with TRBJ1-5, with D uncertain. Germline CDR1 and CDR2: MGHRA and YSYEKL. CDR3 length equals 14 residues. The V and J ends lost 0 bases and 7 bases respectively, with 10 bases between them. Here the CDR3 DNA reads TGCGCCAGCAGCCAAGACCCCTCGGAGCAGCCCCAGCATTTT. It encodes CASSQDPSEQPQHF.

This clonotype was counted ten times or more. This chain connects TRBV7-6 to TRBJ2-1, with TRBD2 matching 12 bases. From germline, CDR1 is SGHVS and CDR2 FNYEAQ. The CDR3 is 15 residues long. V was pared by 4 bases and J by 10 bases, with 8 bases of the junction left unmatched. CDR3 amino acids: CASSSWTSGVTEQFF. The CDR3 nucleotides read TGTGCCAGCAGCTCCTGGACTAGCGGGGTCACAGAGCAGTTCTTC.

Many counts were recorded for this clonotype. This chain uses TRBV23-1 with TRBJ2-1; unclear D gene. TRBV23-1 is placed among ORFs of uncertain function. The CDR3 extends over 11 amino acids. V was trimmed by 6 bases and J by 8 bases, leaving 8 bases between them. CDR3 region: CASRKEDEQFF. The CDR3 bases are TGCGCCAGCAGAAAGGAAGATGAGCAGTTCTTC.

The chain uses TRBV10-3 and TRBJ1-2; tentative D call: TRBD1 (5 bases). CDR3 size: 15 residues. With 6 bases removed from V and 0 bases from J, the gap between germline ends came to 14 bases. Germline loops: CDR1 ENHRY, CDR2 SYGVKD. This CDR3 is CAIRQRDGPNYGYTF. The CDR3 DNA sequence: TGTGCCATCAGACAAAGGGACGGGCCTAACTATGGCTACACCTTC.

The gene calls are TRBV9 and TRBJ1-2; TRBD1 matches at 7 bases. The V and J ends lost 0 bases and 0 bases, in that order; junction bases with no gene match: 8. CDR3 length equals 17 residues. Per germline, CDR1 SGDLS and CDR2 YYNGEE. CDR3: CASSVETGIGPNYGYTF. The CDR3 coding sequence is TGTGCCAGCAGCGTAGAGACAGGGATCGGGCCTAACTATGGCTACACCTTC.

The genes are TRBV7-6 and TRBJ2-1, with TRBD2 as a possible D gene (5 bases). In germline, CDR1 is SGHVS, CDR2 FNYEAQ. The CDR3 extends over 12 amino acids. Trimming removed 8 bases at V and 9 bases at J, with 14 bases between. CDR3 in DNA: TGTGCCAGCTCAGGAGGACGAGTTGAGCAGTTCTTC. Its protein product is CASSGGRVEQFF.

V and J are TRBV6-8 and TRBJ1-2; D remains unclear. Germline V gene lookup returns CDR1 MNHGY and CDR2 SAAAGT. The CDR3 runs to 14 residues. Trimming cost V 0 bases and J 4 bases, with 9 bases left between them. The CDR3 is CASSYSPSFYGYTF. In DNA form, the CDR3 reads TGTGCCAGCAGTTACTCGCCCAGCTTCTATGGCTACACCTTC.

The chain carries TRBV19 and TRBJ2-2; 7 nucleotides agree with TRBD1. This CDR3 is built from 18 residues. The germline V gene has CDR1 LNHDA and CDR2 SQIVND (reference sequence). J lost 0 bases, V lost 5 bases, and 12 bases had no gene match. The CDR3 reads CASSPGTAPFANTGELFF. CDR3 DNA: TGTGCCAGTAGTCCCGGGACAGCCCCTTTCGCGAACACCGGGGAGCTGTTTTTT.

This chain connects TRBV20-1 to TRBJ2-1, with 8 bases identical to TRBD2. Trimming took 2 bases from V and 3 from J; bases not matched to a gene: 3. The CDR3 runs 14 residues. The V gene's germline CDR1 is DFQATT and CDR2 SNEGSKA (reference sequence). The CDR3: CSARSSGVYNEQFF. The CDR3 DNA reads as TGCAGTGCTAGAAGTAGCGGGGTCTACAATGAGCAGTTCTTC.

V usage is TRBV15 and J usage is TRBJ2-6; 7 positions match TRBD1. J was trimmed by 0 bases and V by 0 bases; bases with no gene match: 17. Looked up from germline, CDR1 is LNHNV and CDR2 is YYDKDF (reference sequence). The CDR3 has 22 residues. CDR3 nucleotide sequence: TGTGCCACCAGCAGAGATGAGTGGGTACCTGACAGGGCCCACTCTGGGGCCAACGTCCTGACTTTC. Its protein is CATSRDEWVPDRAHSGANVLTF.

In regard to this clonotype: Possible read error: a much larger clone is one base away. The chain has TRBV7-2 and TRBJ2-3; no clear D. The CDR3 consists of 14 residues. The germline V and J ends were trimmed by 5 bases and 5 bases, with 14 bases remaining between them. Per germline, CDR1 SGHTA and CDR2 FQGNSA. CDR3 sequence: CASSHPERIDTQYF. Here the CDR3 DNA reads TGTGCCAGCAGCCATCCGGAACGCATAGATACGCAGTATTTT.

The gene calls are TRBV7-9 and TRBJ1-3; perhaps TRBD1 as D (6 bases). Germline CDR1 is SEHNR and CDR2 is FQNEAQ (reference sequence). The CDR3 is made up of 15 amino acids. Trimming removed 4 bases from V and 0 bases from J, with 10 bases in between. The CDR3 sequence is CASSWRGPSGNTIYF. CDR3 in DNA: TGTGCCAGCAGCTGGCGGGGGCCCTCTGGAAACACCATATATTTT.

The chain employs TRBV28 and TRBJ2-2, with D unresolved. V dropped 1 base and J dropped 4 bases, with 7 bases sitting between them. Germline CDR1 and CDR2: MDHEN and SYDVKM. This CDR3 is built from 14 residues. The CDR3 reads CASSLYRVTGELFF. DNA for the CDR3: TGTGCCAGCAGTTTATATCGGGTCACCGGGGAGCTGTTTTTT.